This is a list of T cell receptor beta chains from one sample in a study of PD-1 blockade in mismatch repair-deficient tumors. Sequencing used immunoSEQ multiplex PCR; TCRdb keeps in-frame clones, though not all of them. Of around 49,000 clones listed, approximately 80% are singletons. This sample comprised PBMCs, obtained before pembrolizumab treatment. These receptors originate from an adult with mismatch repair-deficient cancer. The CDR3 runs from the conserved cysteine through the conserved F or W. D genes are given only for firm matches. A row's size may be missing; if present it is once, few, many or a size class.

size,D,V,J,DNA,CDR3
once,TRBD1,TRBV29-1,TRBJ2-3,TGCAGCGTCCAAAAGACAGGGTGGGCAGATACGCAGTATTTT,CSVQKTGWADTQYF
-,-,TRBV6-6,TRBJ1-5,TGTGCCAGCAGTTACCTGAATAGCAATCAGCCCCAGCATTTT,CASSYLNSNQPQHF
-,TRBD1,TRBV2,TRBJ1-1,TGTGCCAGCAGCGAGGGGGCTTGGAACACTGAAGCTTTCTTT,CASSEGAWNTEAFF
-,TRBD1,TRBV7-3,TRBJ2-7,TGTGCCAGCAGCATGGGACAGGATGACGAGCAGTACTTC,CASSMGQDDEQYF
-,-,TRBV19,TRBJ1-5,TGTGCCAGTAGTATTGGGTATAGGGAGTTCAATCAGCCCCAGCATTTT,CASSIGYREFNQPQHF
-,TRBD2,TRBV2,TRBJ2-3,TGTGCCAGCGCTTGGAGCGGGGGGGACACAGATACGCAGTATTTT,CASAWSGGDTDTQYF
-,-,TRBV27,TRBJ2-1,TGTGCCAGCCAATCGTGGCAGGGTGTCAATGAGCAGTTCTTC,CASQSWQGVNEQFF
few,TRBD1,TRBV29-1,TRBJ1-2,TGCAGCGCCGGGACAGGGGATGGCTACACCTTC,CSAGTGDGYTF
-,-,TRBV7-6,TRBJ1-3,TGTGCCAGCAGCTTATCAGCTGGAAACACCATATATTTT,CASSLSAGNTIYF
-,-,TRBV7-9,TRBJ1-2,TGTGCCAGCAGCTTAGACACACCACGGGGCTACACCTTC,CASSLDTPRGYTF
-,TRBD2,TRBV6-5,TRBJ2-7,TGTGCCAGCAGCTCTAGCGGGAGGCGACCCAACGAGCAGTACTTC,CASSSSGRRPNEQYF
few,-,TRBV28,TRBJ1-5,TGTGCCAGCAGTTCCCTAGGAGGCTTGGCGGTCGGCAATCAGCCCCAGCATTTT,CASSSLGGLAVGNQPQHF
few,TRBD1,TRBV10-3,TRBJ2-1,TGTGCCATCAGGGACAGGGGAGGCTACAATGAGCAGTTCTTC,CAIRDRGGYNEQFF
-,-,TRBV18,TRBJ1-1,TGTGCCAGCTCACCACCGGTTTCGAACAGGATCAACACTGAAGCTTTCTTT,CASSPPVSNRINTEAFF
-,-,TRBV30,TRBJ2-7,TGTGCCTGGAGTGTCGGGAGCGGAGCTTACTACGAGCAGTACTTC,CAWSVGSGAYYEQYF
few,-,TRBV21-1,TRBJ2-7,TGTGCCAGCAGCAAGAGTCACAACGAGGTCGGCTACGAGCAGTACTTC,CASSKSHNEVGYEQYF
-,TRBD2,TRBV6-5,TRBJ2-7,TGTGCCAGCAGTTACACTGGGACTAGCGGCCACTACGAGCAGTACTTC,CASSYTGTSGHYEQYF
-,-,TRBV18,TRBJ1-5,TGTGCCAGCTCACCGGGGGGCGACAATCAGCCCCAGCATTTT,CASSPGGDNQPQHF
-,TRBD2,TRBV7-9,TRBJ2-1,TGTGCCAGCAGCTCAAGACTAGCGGGAGACAATGAGCAGTTCTTC,CASSSRLAGDNEQFF
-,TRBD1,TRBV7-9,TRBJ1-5,TGTGCCAGCAGAGATGACAGGGGTGATCAGCCCCAGCATTTT,CASRDDRGDQPQHF
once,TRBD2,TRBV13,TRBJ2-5,TGTGCCAGCAGCTTTAGCGGGACCTGGGAGACCCAGTACTTC,CASSFSGTWETQYF
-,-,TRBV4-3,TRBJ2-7,TGCGCCAGCAGCCAAGGTACAGGGCCCTACGAGCAGTACTTC,CASSQGTGPYEQYF
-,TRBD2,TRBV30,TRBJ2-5,TGTGCCTGGAGCCCCATCGTGGTAGCGGGAGGGCCGGAGACCCAGTACTTC,CAWSPIVVAGGPETQYF
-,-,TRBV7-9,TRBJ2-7,TGCGCCAGCAGCCAAGATCTGAGCGGATACTACGAGCAGTACTTC,CASSQDLSGYYEQYF
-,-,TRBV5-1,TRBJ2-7,TGCGCCAGCAGCTTGGTACCGGGACTTTCCTACGAGCAGTACTTC,CASSLVPGLSYEQYF
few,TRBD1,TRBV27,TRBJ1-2,TGTGCCAGCAGTTTATGGGGACAGGATGGCTACACCTTC,CASSLWGQDGYTF
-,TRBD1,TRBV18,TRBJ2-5,TGTGCCAGCTCTCTGGACAGGGGAGGAGAGACCCAGTACTTC,CASSLDRGGETQYF
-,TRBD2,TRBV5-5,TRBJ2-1,TGTGCCAGCAGCCCGGGACTAGCGGGAGGTAGTCCCTACAATGAGCAGTTCTTC,CASSPGLAGGSPYNEQFF
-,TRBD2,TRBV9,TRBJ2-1,TGTGCCAGCAGCACCACAGCGGGAGGATTCTACAATGAGCAGTTCTTC,CASSTTAGGFYNEQFF
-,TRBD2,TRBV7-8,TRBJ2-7,TGTGCCAGCAGCTTACTACCGGGACTAGGTATCTACGAGCAGTACTTC,CASSLLPGLGIYEQYF
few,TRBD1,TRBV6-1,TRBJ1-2,TGTGCCAGCAGTGTGACAGGGAGCTATGGCTACACCTTC,CASSVTGSYGYTF
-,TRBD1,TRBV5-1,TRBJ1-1,TGCGCCAGCAGCTTGGTTGGGACAGACACTGAAGCTTTCTTT,CASSLVGTDTEAFF
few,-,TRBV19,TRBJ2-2,TGTGCCAGTAGGGCCGGACTTCCTCCCGGGGAGCTGTTTTTT,CASRAGLPPGELFF
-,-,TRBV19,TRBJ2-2,TGTGCCAGTAGTATAGACAGGAGCACCGGGGAGCTGTTTTTT,CASSIDRSTGELFF
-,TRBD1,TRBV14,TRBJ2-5,TGTGCCAGCAGCCCCTGGACAGGGTCCGAGACCCAGTACTTC,CASSPWTGSETQYF
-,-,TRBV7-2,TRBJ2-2,TGTGCCAGCAGCTTGAGAAGGGAAGGCACCGGGGAGCTGTTTTTT,CASSLRREGTGELFF
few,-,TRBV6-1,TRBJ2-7,TGTGCCAGCAGTGTTCGGGGTGGTTACGAGCAGTACTTC,CASSVRGGYEQYF
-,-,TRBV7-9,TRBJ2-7,TGTGCCAGCAGCTTATATTTCTGGACCTCCGGGGAATACGAGCAGTACTTC,CASSLYFWTSGEYEQYF
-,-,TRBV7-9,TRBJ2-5,TGTGCCAGCAGCACAAGGACAGAAGAGACCCAGTACTTC,CASSTRTEETQYF
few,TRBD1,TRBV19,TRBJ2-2,TGTGCCAGTAGTTTGAGATCGGGACAGGGGGCCGGGGAGCTGTTTTTT,CASSLRSGQGAGELFF
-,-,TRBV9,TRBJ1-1,TGTGCCAGCAGCGTAGCAGGTCGTAATAATGGGTTAACTGAAGCTTTCTTT,CASSVAGRNNGLTEAFF
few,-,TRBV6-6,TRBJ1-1,TGTGCCAGCTTAAGTCGGAGGGGAGCTTTCTTT,CASLSRRGAFF
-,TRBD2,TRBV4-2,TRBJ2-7,TGTGCCAGCAGCCAAGAAGTAGTTAGCGGGTACGAGCAGTACTTC,CASSQEVVSGYEQYF
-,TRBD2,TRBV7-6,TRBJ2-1,TGTGCCAGCAGCCAAAGCGGGAGCGGTGAGCAGTTCTTC,CASSQSGSGEQFF
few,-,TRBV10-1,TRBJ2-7,TGCGCCAGCAGTGACAGGGGATCCTACGAGCAGTACTTC,CASSDRGSYEQYF
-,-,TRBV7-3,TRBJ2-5,TGTGCCAGCAGCCGGGGACGGACTCAGGAGACCCAGTACTTC,CASSRGRTQETQYF
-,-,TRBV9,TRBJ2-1,TGTGCCAGCAGCGCGGGGTCGAGTCTTTCCTACAATGAGCAGTTCTTC,CASSAGSSLSYNEQFF
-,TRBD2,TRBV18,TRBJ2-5,TGTGCCAGCTCCGCTAGAGCTAGCGGGGAGTGGGAGACCCAGTACTTC,CASSARASGEWETQYF
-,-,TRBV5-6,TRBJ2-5,TGTGCCAGCAGTTCTACAGGGATCCAAGAGACCCAGTACTTC,CASSSTGIQETQYF
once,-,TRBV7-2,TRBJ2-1,TGTGCCAGCAGCCAACTTAGGTCAGCGGGTGAGCAGTTCTTC,CASSQLRSAGEQFF
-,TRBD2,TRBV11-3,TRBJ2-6,TGTGCCAGCAGCTTCGGGGGGTCCGGGGCCAACGTCCTGACTTTC,CASSFGGSGANVLTF
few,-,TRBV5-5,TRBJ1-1,TGTGCCAGCAGCTTGTTAGTGAACACTGAAGCTTTCTTT,CASSLLVNTEAFF
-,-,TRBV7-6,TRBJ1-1,TGTGCCAGCAGCTTTTCAGGGGAGAACACTGAAGCTTTCTTT,CASSFSGENTEAFF
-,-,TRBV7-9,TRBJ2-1,TGTGCCAGCAGCCCCGGCCGTGGTGAGCAGTTCTTC,CASSPGRGEQFF
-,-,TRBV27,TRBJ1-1,TGTGCCAGCAGCTATCGCGGACAGATGACTGAAGCTTTCTTT,CASSYRGQMTEAFF